This TCR beta chain was captured by sequencing in a study of blood T cell repertoires in COVID-19. This CDR3 region has 12 residues. Germline CDR1 is MDHEN and CDR2 is SYDVKM. Trimming stripped 2 bases from V and 8 bases from J, with 9 bases between. Original processing methods: Amplification of reference gene primers was used by the study to estimate nucleated cell counts. Assay: immunoSEQ multiplex PCR; the TCRdb copy retains only in-frame clones and omits some. V and J calls and clone size follow that table, whereas D and trimming were derived from the DNA. Of some 300,000 clones in the sample, around nine tenths were seen once. What the recovered Cohort 3 donors had was two negative PCRs, clearance, or symptom resolution.

The V call is TRBV28, the J call TRBJ1-2, with D possibly matching TRBD1 (6 bases). The sequencing input was PBMCs or T cells enriched from blood (not recorded which). The source is a woman in her 40s who had recovered from COVID-19. The chain's CDR3 is CASSLNRVGYTF. The DNA of the CDR3 is TGTGCCAGCAGTTTAAACAGGGTAGGCTACACCTTC.